Below, 10 T cell receptor beta chains from the same sample are listed, as sequenced in a study of spatial heterogeneity in lung cancer. Findings and caveats of the study: Higher tumor mutation counts went along with higher counts of expanded intratumoral alpha and beta TCRs.

TCRdb ran MiXCR on the 5' RACE reads and lists one entry per CDR3 protein. This table has roughly 10,000 distinct CDR3 sequences, 12% appearing once. Time point meaning: sample taken at primary tumor resection. These TCRs are of unknown antigen specificity. The material was lung tumor tissue, obtained at surgery. These receptors were obtained from a female donor with early-stage non-small cell lung cancer.

V usage is TRBV27 and J usage is TRBJ1-5, with a weak D call TRBD1 (5 bases). The germline V and J ends were trimmed by 5 bases and 2 bases, with 10 bases remaining between them. This CDR3 has 14 residues. Germline CDR1 reads MNHEY; CDR2 reads SMNVEV (reference sequence). The CDR3: CASSPWGGNQPQHF. Here the CDR3 DNA reads TGTGCCAGCAGTCCATGGGGGGGCAATCAGCCCCAGCATTTT.

This clonotype was counted many times. V gene TRBV29-1 combines with J gene TRBJ2-1; D perhaps matches TRBD1 (6 bases). CDR1 and CDR2 (germline): SQVTM, ANQGSEA. The CDR3 spans 12 residues. V was trimmed by 7 bases and J by 3 bases, leaving 10 bases between them. In nucleotides, the CDR3 is TGCAGCGGACAGGTTAACTACAATGAGCAGTTCTTC. Translation: CSGQVNYNEQFF.

In DNA, the CDR3 is TGTGCCAGCAACCGGGACCACGAGCAGTACTTC. Translating gives CASNRDHEQYF. This chain connects TRBV2 to TRBJ2-7; D may be TRBD1 or TRBD2 (5 bases each). Trimming left V 7 bases short and J 5 bases short, with 9 bases between. The CDR3 length is 11 residues. CDR1 SNHLY and CDR2 FYNNEI come from the germline V gene.

This clonotype was picked up many times. The V call is TRBV7-9, the J call TRBJ2-2, with 7 bases aligning to TRBD1. V lost 4 bases to trimming and J lost 3 bases; unmatched junction nucleotides: 11. Per the germline V gene, CDR1 is SEHNR and CDR2 is FQNEAQ (reference sequence). The CDR3 has 17 amino acids. CDR3 protein: CASSSGSGTVHTGELFF. CDR3 bases: TGTGCCAGCAGCTCAGGATCCGGGACAGTGCACACCGGGGAGCTGTTTTTT.

This clonotype was counted ten times or more. The rearrangement links TRBV5-1 to TRBJ2-7, with 10 bases lining up with TRBD2. The CDR3 runs 19 residues. The junction had 16 bases not matched to a gene; V was cut back by 1 base and J by 3 bases. Germline lookup yields CDR1 SGHRS and CDR2 YFSETQ. This chain's CDR3 is CASSLWSSGSRLDLYEQYF. The CDR3 bases are TGCGCCAGCAGCTTGTGGTCTAGCGGGAGCCGACTGGACCTCTACGAGCAGTACTTC.

This clonotype was recorded a few times. The gene calls are TRBV4-1 and TRBJ2-3, with no clear D. This CDR3 is 14 amino acids long. The ends were cut back, 2 bases at V and 1 base at J, with 7 bases in the middle. CDR1 MGHRA and CDR2 YSYEKL come from the germline V gene. CDR3 DNA: TGCGCCAGCAGCCAACCGGCGCGCACAGATACGCAGTATTTT. Protein sequence: CASSQPARTDTQYF.

This clonotype was detected a few times. The chain combines TRBV2 with TRBJ2-1; 10 bases match TRBD2. CDR3 length equals 15 residues. Trimming cost V 5 bases and J 3 bases; bases outside gene matches: 4. Germline CDR1 and CDR2: SNHLY and FYNNEI. CDR3 sequence reads: CASSKTSGHYNEQFF. DNA of the CDR3: TGTGCCAGCAGTAAGACTAGCGGGCACTACAATGAGCAGTTCTTC.

In this sample, this clonotype turned up a few times. J is TRBJ2-2 and V is TRBV28, with 9 bases that match TRBD1. This CDR3 has 16 residues. V gave up 7 bases and J gave up 3 bases; unmatched junction bases: 9. Per germline, CDR1 MDHEN and CDR2 SYDVKM. Written as DNA, the CDR3 is TGTGCCAGCACGAGCTTGGGACAGGGAGACACCGGGGAGCTGTTTTTT. Translated: CASTSLGQGDTGELFF.

By frequency in the sample, this clonotype is medium-sized (0.01 to 0.1%). The rearrangement uses TRBV7-2 and TRBJ2-7; perhaps D is TRBD1 or TRBD2 (5 bases each). The CDR3 spans 14 residues. The germline V and J ends were trimmed by 0 bases and 2 bases, with 8 bases remaining between them. CDR1 SGHTA and CDR2 FQGNSA come from the germline V gene. The CDR3 nucleotides are TGTGCCAGCAGCTTAGCTGGGGGACCCTACGAGCAGTACTTC. This sequence encodes CASSLAGGPYEQYF.

V gene TRBV12-3 or TRBV12-4 combines with J gene TRBJ1-5, with 10 bases fitting TRBD1. The ends lost 7 bases at V and 7 bases at J; junction bases unmatched: 10. CDR3 length: 15 amino acids. CDR3 amino acids: CASTQDRGTGQPQHF. The CDR3 DNA reads TGTGCCAGCACCCAGGACAGGGGGACGGGACAGCCCCAGCATTTT.